Listed below are T cell receptor beta chains from one sample, sequenced in a study of T cell clonotyping in hematopoietic cell transplantation. Data came from immunoSEQ multiplex PCR; TCRdb stores just in-frame clones and leaves some out. The sample holds around 4,000 clones, about 94% seen once. Specimen: peripheral blood mononuclear cells, collected 30 days after allogeneic stem cell transplant. The receptors here all came from a male patient aged 70 to 80 who had an allogeneic stem cell transplant from an unrelated donor, so T cells may come from the graft donor. Some clones in this sample may be carry-over from other donors' samples. The CDR3 runs from the conserved cysteine through the conserved F or W.

v_gene: TRBV7-9
CDR3aa: CASSLYTYNYGYTF

v_gene: TRBV11-2
CDR3aa: CASSLRTGGYTEAFF

v_gene: TRBV11-2
CDR3aa: CASSLAPQGFLSGYTF

v_gene: TRBV2
CDR3aa: CASNPRRNQPQHF

v_gene: TRBV7-2
CDR3aa: CASSYGGQGAVYYEQYF

v_gene: TRBV30
CDR3aa: CAWSVRDTEAFF

v_gene: TRBV28
CDR3aa: CATHEEYSYEQYF

v_gene: TRBV7-6
CDR3aa: CASSLVSGGGTEAFF

v_gene: TRBV9
CDR3aa: CASSADGRRSGEQYF

v_gene: TRBV7-7
CDR3aa: CASSLAPGLDTGELFF

v_gene: TRBV28
CDR3aa: CASSRRTIQFF

v_gene: TRBV28
CDR3aa: CASSLLSPGMAVTQYF

v_gene: TRBV7-3
CDR3aa: CASSPDRVAADTQYF

v_gene: TRBV10-3
CDR3aa: CAISDSLTNEKLFF

v_gene: TRBV30
CDR3aa: CAWSQQGNQPQHF

v_gene: TRBV28
CDR3aa: CASSRTGQVVGVSQYF

v_gene: TRBV7-2
CDR3aa: CASSIQETQYF

v_gene: TRBV15
CDR3aa: CATSRASGLAGPEQFF

v_gene: TRBV11-2
CDR3aa: CASSPQTGVGYAEAFF

v_gene: TRBV30
CDR3aa: CAWSGTGAEAFF

v_gene: TRBV10-1
CDR3aa: CASRPGQGKSDTQYF

v_gene: TRBV11-2
CDR3aa: CASTYQESSYNEQFF

v_gene: TRBV7-2
CDR3aa: CASSVRGGGTEAFF

v_gene: TRBV7-8
CDR3aa: CASSGPGQGYEQYF

v_gene: TRBV6-1
CDR3aa: CASSAGTGPYEQYF

v_gene: TRBV27
CDR3aa: CASTHNQPQHF

v_gene: TRBV18
CDR3aa: CASSPRRGEAFF

v_gene: TRBV11-3
CDR3aa: CASSLGASGLTDTQYF

v_gene: TRBV14
CDR3aa: CASSHIAGGGADTQYF

v_gene: TRBV7-9
CDR3aa: CASSLQGAREKLFF

v_gene: TRBV4-1
CDR3aa: CASSGPLRGTEAFF

v_gene: TRBV4-1
CDR3aa: CASSHASGRTETQYF